This T cell receptor (beta chain) was recorded in a study of Ad26.COV2.S vaccination and SARS-CoV-2 variants. At the level of the study: Recipients of Ad26.COV2.S got it intramuscularly, once or twice 56 days apart.

Documented treatment: some 20 received Ad26.COV2.S at low or high dose, single or two shots; about 5 received placebo; per-sample allocation not given. Sample collection was performed on day 63 after the first vaccine or placebo injection. This adult donor, from Boston, was 18-55 years old. V gave up 9 bases and J gave up 6 bases, with 17 bases separating them. This CDR3 is 13 amino acids long. Germline V CDR1 and CDR2: SEHNR, FQNEAQ (reference sequence). The assay was immunoSEQ multiplex PCR, and TCRdb's table has in-frame clones only and misses some. The sample has fewer than 400,000 clones, less than 90% seen once; the top ten hold about 3.6%.

This chain connects TRBV7-9 to TRBJ1-2, with no clear D. The TCR comes from a person aged 18-65 years who received the Ad26.COV2.S COVID-19 vaccine or a placebo. The material sequenced was peripheral blood, taken in a trial of Ad26.COV2.S vaccine versus placebo. The CDR3 coding sequence is TGTGCCAGTTTCTTGAGGCAGTCTGATGGCTACACCTTC. Translating gives CASFLRQSDGYTF.